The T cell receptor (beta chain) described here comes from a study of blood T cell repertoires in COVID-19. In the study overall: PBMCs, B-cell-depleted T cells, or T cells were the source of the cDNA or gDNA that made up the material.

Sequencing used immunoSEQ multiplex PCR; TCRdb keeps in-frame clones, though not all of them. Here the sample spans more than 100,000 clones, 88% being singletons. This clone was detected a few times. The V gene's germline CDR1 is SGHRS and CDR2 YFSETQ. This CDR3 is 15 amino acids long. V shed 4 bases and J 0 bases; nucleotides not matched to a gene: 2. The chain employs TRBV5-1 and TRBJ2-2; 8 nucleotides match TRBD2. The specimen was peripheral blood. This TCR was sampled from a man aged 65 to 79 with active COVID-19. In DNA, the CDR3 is TGCGCCAGCAGCCGCGGGAGGTCGAACACCGGGGAGCTGTTTTTT. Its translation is CASSRGRSNTGELFF. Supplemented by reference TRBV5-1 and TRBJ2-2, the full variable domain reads KAGVTQTPRYLIKTRGQQVTLSCSPISGHRSVSWYQQTPGQGLQFLFEYFSETQRNKGNFPGRFSGRQFSNSRSEMNVSTLELGDSALYLCASSRGRSNTGELFFGEGSRLTVL.